This T cell receptor (beta chain) derives from a study of regulatory T cells in long-lasting Graves disease. Study observations and caveats: When disease was persistent, TRBV28, TRBJ1-2 and TRBJ2-5 were the favored segments.

Building of the TCR beta libraries involved iRepertoire HTBI primers and Arm-PCR of CDR3 regions. In TCRdb, the multiplex PCR reads were re-called with MiXCR into one record per CDR3 protein. The table lists hundreds of thousands of distinct CDR3 sequences, less than 25% of them singletons. This clonotype showed up many times. Its antigen is as yet unknown. Time point: persistent/refractory GD, antithyroid drugs over 5 years with positive TRAb. The TCR library was made from RNA extracted from PBMCs. CDR1 SNHLY and CDR2 FYNNEI come from the germline V gene. Trimming at V came to 8 bases and at J to 3 bases, leaving 6 bases not matched to a gene. The CDR3 sequence is 13 residues long.

The sequenced sample was peripheral blood mononuclear cells (PBMCs), obtained when the disease was refractory, from a patient treated with antithyroid drugs. The receptor was derived from a female donor with Graves disease. The chain carries TRBV2 and TRBJ2-7, with 8 bases that match TRBD1. In nucleotides, the CDR3 is TGTGCCAGCCTCCGGGACAGGAACTACGAGCAGTACTTC. As protein: CASLRDRNYEQYF.